Below, 20 T cell receptor beta chains from the same sample are listed, as sequenced in a study of siplizumab effects on memory and regulatory T cells. TCRdb's table, derived via immunoSEQ multiplex PCR, lists solely in-frame clones and lacks some. The table shows some 64,000 clones, with roughly 78% occurring only once. Sequencing input: memory CD4+ T cells sorted from blood. The source is a human donor in good health.

The chain has TRBV5-5 and TRBJ1-2; D remains ambiguous. The CDR3 covers 15 residues. Trimming removed 2 bases from V and 6 bases from J, with 17 bases in between. Germline CDR1 reads SGHKS; CDR2 reads YYEKEE (reference sequence). CDR3 sequence (DNA): TGTGCCAGCAGCTTAATTTGGTCGGTTACGAATGGCTACACCTTC. This sequence encodes CASSLIWSVTNGYTF. The variable domain in full, completed from reference TRBV5-5 and TRBJ1-2, reads DAGVTQSPTHLIKTRGQQVTLRCSPISGHKSVSWYQQVLGQGPQFIFQYYEKEERGRGNFPDRFSARQFPNYSSELNVNALLLGDSALYLCASSLIWSVTNGYTFGSGTRLTVV.

This chain joins TRBV4-3 and TRBJ1-2; D perhaps matches TRBD1 (6 bases). The V and J ends lost 4 bases and 4 bases respectively, with 16 bases between them. The CDR3 sequence is 15 residues long. Germline V gene data show CDR1 as LGHNA and CDR2 as YSLEER. CDR3 loop: CASSPLGQKGYGYTF. CDR3 in DNA: TGCGCCAGCAGCCCCCTAGGACAGAAGGGCTATGGCTACACCTTC.

The chain is built from TRBV7-2 and TRBJ1-6; tentative D call: TRBD1 (6 bases). Trimming left V 5 bases short and J 7 bases short, with 18 bases between. Germline CDR1 reads SGHTA; CDR2 reads FQGNSA. CDR3 length: 16 residues. This CDR3 is CASSRQGIGMNSPLHF. CDR3 in DNA: TGTGCCAGCAGCCGCCAGGGGATCGGTATGAATTCACCCCTCCACTTT. The entire variable domain, with the rest obtained from reference TRBV7-2 and TRBJ1-6, is as follows: GAGVSQSPSNKVTEKGKDVELRCDPISGHTALYWYRQSLGQGLEFLIYFQGNSAPDKSGLPSDRFSAERTGGSVSTLTIQRTQQEDSAVYLCASSRQGIGMNSPLHFGNGTRLTVT.

J is TRBJ1-2 and V is TRBV19; 8 bases map to TRBD1. The V segment lost 1 base and the J segment 0 bases; nucleotides outside the gene matches: 4. Germline CDR1 reads LNHDA; CDR2 reads SQIVND (reference sequence). CDR3 size: 16 residues. For the CDR3, the DNA is TGTGCCAGTAGTATAGCCTACAGGGGGTCTAACTATGGCTACACCTTC. Protein sequence: CASSIAYRGSNYGYTF. Complete variable domain (other parts from reference TRBV19 and TRBJ1-2): DGGITQSPKYLFRKEGQNVTLSCEQNLNHDAMYWYRQDPGQGLRLIYYSQIVNDFQKGDIAEGYSVSREKKESFPLTVTSAQKNPTAFYLCASSIAYRGSNYGYTFGSGTRLTVV.

The gene calls are TRBV27 and TRBJ2-3; TRBD2 aligns across 11 bases. The V gene's germline CDR1 is MNHEY and CDR2 SMNVEV (reference sequence). V lost 4 bases to trimming and J lost 9 bases; unmatched junction nucleotides: 3. The CDR3 totals 13 residues. CDR3 in amino acids: CASSSRLAGTQYF. The CDR3 region has the DNA TGTGCCAGCAGTTCGCGACTAGCGGGGACGCAGTATTTT.

The rearrangement joins TRBV6-1 to TRBJ1-1; 9 bases agree with TRBD1. Germline V gene lookup returns CDR1 MNHNS and CDR2 SASEGT. V lost 3 bases to trimming and J lost 4 bases; unmatched junction nucleotides: 9. The CDR3 loop spans 16 amino acids. The DNA for the CDR3 is TGTGCCAGCAGTGAGGGACAGGGTTGGGGAATCACTGAAGCTTTCTTT. The encoded protein is CASSEGQGWGITEAFF.

This chain links TRBV9 with TRBJ2-3, with TRBD1 identical over 7 bases. V dropped 4 bases and J dropped 4; count of bases not matched to a gene: 6. The CDR3 is 14 amino acids. From germline, CDR1 is SGDLS and CDR2 YYNGEE. DNA of the CDR3: TGTGCCAGCAGCCCGGGACAGTTCGCAGATACGCAGTATTTT. The encoded protein is CASSPGQFADTQYF.

Only one count was recorded for this clone. The chain is built from TRBV7-5 and TRBJ1-3. TRBV7-5 is deemed a pseudogene. This CDR3 region has 17 residues. This CDR3 reads CVRLQGPSSLSGNTIYF. The CDR3 nucleotides are TGTGTCAGACTGCAGGGACCTTCTAGCCTCTCTGGAAACACCATATATTTT.

The genes are TRBV2 and TRBJ2-6; D perhaps matches TRBD1 (6 bases). The CDR3 contains 14 residues. Germline CDR1 SNHLY, CDR2 FYNNEI. The V and J ends lost 6 bases and 0 bases respectively, with 6 bases between them. The CDR3 DNA reads TGTGCCAGCAGCAGGGGCTCTGGGGCCAACGTCCTGACTTTC. Protein product: CASSRGSGANVLTF.

The V gene is TRBV7-2, the J gene TRBJ2-7; 9 bases are shared with TRBD1. Trimming at V came to 6 bases and at J to 3 bases, leaving 9 bases not matched to a gene. CDR1 is SGHTA and CDR2 is FQGNSA in the germline V gene. The CDR3 contains 15 residues. CDR3 DNA sequence: TGTGCCAGCAGTCGTAATGGACAGGGGATCTACGAGCAGTACTTC. As protein: CASSRNGQGIYEQYF.

This clone was counted a few times. The chain recombines TRBV9 with TRBJ1-5, with TRBD1 as a possible D gene (5 bases). The CDR3 has 15 residues. Germline CDR1 and CDR2: SGDLS and YYNGEE. V was pared by 3 bases and J by 0 bases, with 10 bases between. This CDR3 reads CASSEGAVSNQPQHF. The CDR3 DNA follows: TGTGCCAGCAGCGAAGGGGCAGTTAGCAATCAGCCCCAGCATTTT.

A remark on this clone: Other DNA variants within this sample encode the same CDR3. The CDR3 coding sequence is TGTGCCAGCAGCTTATCTAGCGGGGGACAAGAGACCCAGTACTTC. Its protein is CASSLSSGGQETQYF. This sequence joins TRBV11-2 and TRBJ2-5, with 10 bases that match TRBD2. CDR3 size: 15 residues. The junction had 2 bases not matched to a gene; V was cut back by 2 bases and J by 2 bases. CDR1 is SGHAT, CDR2 FQNNGV, per germline.

The V gene is TRBV7-2, the J gene TRBJ2-3, with TRBD1 matching over 7 bases. The CDR3 has 16 residues. Trimming at V came to 5 bases and at J to 3 bases, leaving 11 bases not matched to a gene. From germline, CDR1 is SGHTA and CDR2 FQGNSA. The CDR3 DNA follows: TGTGCCAGCAGCCCCAGACAGGGAAGAACGACAGATACGCAGTATTTT. Translation gives CASSPRQGRTTDTQYF.

The CDR3: CASSLPLKQGPINEQFF. CDR3 sequence (DNA): TGTGCCAGCAGTTTACCACTTAAGCAGGGGCCGATTAATGAGCAGTTCTTC. This chain joins TRBV28 and TRBJ2-1, with D perhaps TRBD1 (6 bases). Germline lookup yields CDR1 MDHEN and CDR2 SYDVKM. Deletions cut 2 bases from V and 7 bases from J, with 21 bases between. The CDR3 is made up of 17 amino acids. Full variable domain (missing parts from reference TRBV28 and TRBJ2-1): DVKVTQSSRYLVKRTGEKVFLECVQDMDHENMFWYRQDPGLGLRLIYFSYDVKMKEKGDIPEGYSVSREKKERFSLILESASTNQTSMYLCASSLPLKQGPINEQFFGPGTRLTVL.

This chain links TRBV7-2 with TRBJ2-5; D remains unclear. This CDR3 has 14 amino acids. CDR1 is SGHTA and CDR2 is FQGNSA in the germline V gene. Trimming took 1 base from V and 2 from J, leaving 8 bases between them. The CDR3, as DNA: TGTGCCAGCAGCTTAGGGCTGGGTCAAGAGACCCAGTACTTC. Translating gives CASSLGLGQETQYF.

This clone was detected only a few times. The V and J genes are TRBV29-1 and TRBJ1-1; the match to TRBD1 covers 10 bases. The germline CDR1 and CDR2 sequences are SQVTM and ANQGSEA. The CDR3 consists of 13 residues. CDR3 nucleotide sequence: TGCAGGGGACAGGGGCCGATGAACACTGAAGCTTTCTTT. Amino acids: CRGQGPMNTEAFF.

V is TRBV18 and J is TRBJ1-6, with 7 bases that match TRBD1. Looked up from germline, CDR1 is KGHSH and CDR2 is LQKENI. The V segment lost 1 base and the J segment 5 bases; nucleotides outside the gene matches: 5. CDR3 length: 16 amino acids. CDR3 amino acids: CASSPRQGTDNSPLHF. CDR3 nucleotides: TGTGCCAGCTCACCACGACAGGGTACGGATAATTCACCCCTCCACTTT.

The V and J genes are TRBV19 and TRBJ1-1, with a weak D call TRBD1 (5 bases). V was shortened by 4 bases and J by 3 bases, with 18 bases between the two germline ends. Germline V gene lookup returns CDR1 LNHDA and CDR2 SQIVND (reference sequence). The CDR3 length is 16 residues. In nucleotides, the CDR3 is TGTGCCAGTAGTAGGTCGGGGGTTGTTGGGTACACTGAAGCTTTCTTT. It is translated as CASSRSGVVGYTEAFF.

The table lists this clone with a count of one. The J gene is TRBJ1-1, the V gene TRBV6-4, with TRBD1 as a possible D gene (5 bases). V lost 6 bases and J lost 1, with 21 bases in between. The germline V gene encodes CDR1 MRHNA and CDR2 SNTAGT. The CDR3 length is 17 residues. CDR3 DNA sequence: TGTGCCAGCAGCTATGCGCCGGGACTCAATCCGAACACTGAAGCTTTCTTT. Translation: CASSYAPGLNPNTEAFF.

V usage is TRBV15 and J usage is TRBJ1-2; weak D call: TRBD1 (5 bases). V lost 0 bases, J lost 6 bases, and 17 bases lay in between. Germline assignment: CDR1 LNHNV and CDR2 YYDKDF (reference sequence). The CDR3 contains 16 residues. CDR3 in amino acids: CATSRDQGEGLNGYTF. As DNA, the CDR3 is TGTGCCACCAGCAGAGATCAAGGGGAGGGACTGAATGGCTACACCTTC.